This T cell receptor beta chain is drawn from a study of T cell responses to AZD1222 COVID-19 vaccine. Background on the study: The analysis combined second doses at about 4 or about 12 weeks. Study outcomes and limitations: Baseline antibody screening turned up just five to seven seropositive AZD1222 recipients. Only after the peak T cell response were repertoires sampled. Clonal diversity was possibly underestimated; the donors were predominantly white British and more often female.

In regard to this clone: Its specificity is not known.

The protocol was immunoSEQ multiplex PCR, while the TCRdb copy is restricted to in-frame clones and leaves out a portion. The top ten clones hold 16% of a sample with more than 70,000 clones, over 70% of them seen once. The material sequenced was peripheral blood, taken on day 0 of AZD1222 vaccination. The receptor was isolated from an adult in good health.

The CDR3 region is CASSVLAGTYNEQFF. In nucleotides, the CDR3 is TGTGCCAGCAGCGTGCTAGCGGGAACTTACAATGAGCAGTTCTTC. This sequence joins TRBV9 and TRBJ2-1; the match to TRBD2 covers 9 bases. V shed 2 bases, J shed 4 bases, and the junction held 4 bases outside the gene matches. CDR1 and CDR2 (germline): SGDLS, YYNGEE. This CDR3 is built from 15 residues.